This T cell receptor beta chain was found in a study of tumor-infiltrating lymphocytes in primary liver carcinoma. Turning to the study itself: Staging of the tumors gave T1-T3 N0M0, with widths of roughly 4 to 10 cm.

Scientists recovered RNA and DNA together from roughly 21-30 mg of unsorted bulk tissue. Making TCR beta cDNA involved approximately 520 ng total RNA and a constant-region primer. Sequencing libraries for TCR beta derived from three nested multiplex PCR rounds that used slightly modified ARM-PCR. The opening two PCR rounds, around 9 cycles each, paired TRBV1-TRBV30 forward primers with a C-beta reverse primer. Using its own MiXCR run on the multiplex PCR reads, TCRdb lists one record per CDR3 protein. In the table there are fewer than 70,000 distinct CDR3 sequences, just over 70% of which are singletons. V dropped 4 bases and J dropped 3 bases, with 10 bases sitting between them. CDR3 length: 14 amino acids. Germline CDR1 is MNHEY and CDR2 is SVGEGT.

The specimen was liver tumor tissue from sampling region 2. Noted subset: tumor region T2, inferior pole. The chain carries TRBV6-2 or TRBV6-3 and TRBJ2-4; no clear D gene. This clonotype was sampled from a man aged 35-49 years with primary liver carcinoma and hepatitis B virus infection. This chain's CDR3 is CASSLEVVKNIQYF. In DNA form, the CDR3 reads TGTGCCAGCAGTTTGGAAGTAGTCAAAAACATTCAGTACTTC.